The table lists the clone carrying this TCR beta chain with a few counts. Its antigen is not identified. Indicated treatment: roughly 18 received Ad26.COV2.S at low or high dose, single or two shots; about 5 received placebo; per-sample allocation not given. All samples were drawn on day 63, counting from the first vaccine or placebo injection. Participants' vaccine, an Ad26 vector, delivered Wuhan-strain SARS-CoV-2 spike. The data are from a study of Ad26.COV2.S vaccination and SARS-CoV-2 variants. Whole-study results and caveats: The study found higher spike-specific TCR breadth in vaccine than placebo recipients.

Some clones are missing from TCRdb's copy, which holds only in-frame ones; the method was immunoSEQ multiplex PCR. The sample has nearly 400,000 clones; 89% are singletons. The CDR3 is 14 amino acids. The V segment lost 2 bases and the J segment 8 bases; nucleotides outside the gene matches: 8. Germline V gives CDR1 SGHDN, CDR2 FVKESK. The V and J genes are TRBV14 and TRBJ1-2, with 7 bases that match TRBD1. The origin of this receptor is a person between 18 and 59 years old who received the Ad26.COV2.S COVID-19 vaccine or a placebo. The sequencing used peripheral blood, collected in a trial of Ad26.COV2.S vaccine versus placebo. DNA of the CDR3: TGTGCCAGCAGCCAACTGACAGGGATAGGCGGCTACACCTTC. Protein sequence: CASSQLTGIGGYTF. Variable domain in full (rest from reference TRBV14 and TRBJ1-2): EAGVTQFPSHSVIEKGQTVTLRCDPISGHDNLYWYRRVMGKEIKFLLHFVKESKQDESGMPNNRFLAERTGGTYSTLKVQPAELEDSGVYFCASSQLTGIGGYTFGSGTRLTVV.